The entry below gives a single TCR beta chain sequence along with its context. Sample-barcoded 5' priming and a J-beta primer mix drove a second PCR of about 6 to 12 cycles. Each cDNA molecule was tagged by a template-switch adaptor that had 12 random nucleotides. TCRdb reprocessed the 5' RACE reads with MiXCR, giving one entry per CDR3 protein. The table records about 800,000 distinct CDR3 sequences, 58% of them present only once. The data originate from a study of blood T cells in healthy people across ages. This CDR3 region has 13 residues. CDR1 and CDR2 (germline): DFQATT, SNEGSKA (reference sequence). Trimming cost V 6 bases and J 4 bases; bases outside gene matches: 4.

This chain uses TRBV20-1 with TRBJ1-2; 11 bases are shared with TRBD1. The TCR comes from a man aged 25-40 years in good health. Sequences were obtained from blood. CDR3 amino acids: CSAGQGAAYGYTF. The CDR3 DNA follows: TGCAGTGCCGGACAGGGGGCTGCCTATGGCTACACCTTC.